The next 17 T cell receptor beta chains were all read from a single sample in a study of cytomegalovirus exposure and HLA in healthy donors. PCR employed 60 Vbeta and 13 Jbeta primers. TCRdb keeps only in-frame clones here, not all; method: immunoSEQ multiplex PCR. Of roughly 110,000 clones listed, 55% to 75% are singletons. Sequenced sample: PBMCs. These receptors were obtained from a young man in good health and CMV-seropositive.

The V call is TRBV19, the J call TRBJ1-5; TRBD1 is a possible D gene (5 bases). The length of the CDR3 is 15 residues. Deletions cut 10 bases from V and 0 bases from J, with 16 bases between. Germline values: CDR1 LNHDA, CDR2 SQIVND (reference sequence). CDR3 in amino acids: CATNSQAYSNQPQHF. CDR3 DNA sequence: TGTGCCACCAACTCACAGGCATATAGCAATCAGCCCCAGCATTTT.

The J gene is TRBJ2-1, the V gene TRBV25-1; a possible D gene is TRBD2 (6 bases). This CDR3 comprises 15 residues. V was pared by 4 bases and J by 10 bases, with 20 bases between. CDR1 and CDR2 from the germline V gene are MGHDK and SYGVNS. DNA of the CDR3: TGTGCCAGCAGTGGGCTCCCTTCCCCGCGGGACGAGCAGTTCTTC. Translation gives CASSGLPSPRDEQFF.

The rearrangement joins TRBV7-3 to TRBJ2-3; TRBD2 matches 8 bases. The CDR3 spans 15 residues. V dropped 2 bases and J dropped 5; count of bases not matched to a gene: 6. Germline CDR1 and CDR2: SGHTA and FQGTGA. CDR3 sequence: CASSLGGLAKDTQYF. The CDR3 DNA is TGTGCCAGCAGCTTAGGTGGACTAGCCAAAGATACGCAGTATTTT.

The table lists this clone with a count of one. The V gene is TRBV5-4, the J gene TRBJ1-1, with D uncertain. The CDR3 consists of 15 residues. Germline CDR1 SGHNT, CDR2 YYREEE (reference sequence). Trimming cost V 1 base and J 3 bases, with 13 bases left between them. The CDR3: CASSLWPVRDTEAFF. CDR3 sequence (DNA): TGTGCCAGCAGCTTGTGGCCCGTACGGGACACTGAAGCTTTCTTT.

The chain is built from TRBV7-9 and TRBJ2-1; 10 bases map to TRBD1. V lost 4 bases and J lost 5; bases outside the gene matches: 11. This CDR3 spans 17 amino acids. CDR1 is SEHNR, CDR2 FQNEAQ, per germline (reference sequence). The CDR3 DNA reads TGTGCCAGCAGCTCGCGAACCGGGACAGGGGAAGACAATGAGCAGTTCTTC. Its translation is CASSSRTGTGEDNEQFF.

V and J are TRBV5-5 and TRBJ1-5; the D is unclear. This CDR3 region has 14 residues. The germline gives CDR1 SGHKS, CDR2 YYEKEE (reference sequence). The ends were cut back, 0 bases at V and 2 bases at J, with 6 bases in the middle. In nucleotides, the CDR3 is TGTGCCAGCAGCTTGGCCGGGGGCAATCAGCCCCAGCATTTT. It encodes CASSLAGGNQPQHF.

This sequence joins TRBV27 and TRBJ2-7; TRBD2 is a possible D gene (5 bases). This CDR3 comprises 13 residues. Between the trimmed V and J ends, which lost 5 bases and 7 bases, there was a span of 15 bases. Per the germline V gene, CDR1 is MNHEY and CDR2 is SMNVEV (reference sequence). The CDR3 loop reads CASSPSATGEQYV. In DNA form, the CDR3 reads TGTGCCAGCAGTCCCAGTGCTACGGGGGAGCAGTACGTC.

The chain joins TRBV5-6 to TRBJ1-5; D not resolved. The V end was cut by 0 bases, the J end by 3 bases, with 7 bases between. This CDR3 spans 14 amino acids. Germline lookup yields CDR1 SGHDT and CDR2 YYEEEE. For the CDR3, the DNA is TGTGCCAGCAGCTTGGCCCTTTACAATCAGCCCCAGCATTTT. Protein sequence: CASSLALYNQPQHF. The entire variable domain, with the rest obtained from reference TRBV5-6 and TRBJ1-5, is as follows: DAGVTQSPTHLIKTRGQQVTLRCSPKSGHDTVSWYQQALGQGPQFIFQYYEEEERQRGNFPDRFSGHQFPNYSSELNVNALLLGDSALYLCASSLALYNQPQHFGDGTRLSIL.

This clone was counted only a few times. The chain recombines TRBV7-9 with TRBJ1-3; D is ambiguous. Looked up from germline, CDR1 is SEHNR and CDR2 is FQNEAQ (reference sequence). Trimming cost V 2 bases and J 0 bases, with 2 bases left between them. The CDR3 extends over 13 amino acids. CDR3 DNA: TGTGCCAGCAGCTTACACTCTGGAAACACCATATATTTT. Protein: CASSLHSGNTIYF.

The gene calls are TRBV19 and TRBJ2-7, with TRBD2 identical over 9 bases. Germline V lookup: CDR1 LNHDA, CDR2 SQIVND (reference sequence). This CDR3 is built from 15 residues. The V gene end was trimmed by 4 bases and the J gene end by 3 bases; junction bases not matched to a gene: 7. Here the CDR3 reads CASSTRLAESYEQYV. The CDR3 DNA reads TGTGCCAGTAGTACCAGACTAGCGGAGAGCTACGAGCAGTACGTC.

This chain links TRBV5-5 with TRBJ1-6; 9 nucleotides agree with TRBD1. Germline loops: CDR1 SGHKS, CDR2 YYEKEE (reference sequence). Trimming removed 0 bases from V and 17 bases from J; junction bases left unmatched: 9. The CDR3 runs 14 residues. This chain's CDR3 is CASSLDRGLSIIHF. DNA for the CDR3: TGTGCCAGCAGCTTGGACAGGGGGCTGAGTATAATCCACTTT.

The rearrangement uses TRBV4-3 and TRBJ1-6; D call uncertain. CDR1 LGHNA and CDR2 YSLEER come from the germline V gene. This CDR3 comprises 18 residues. Trimming stripped 0 bases from V and 0 bases from J, with 12 bases between. CDR3 sequence (DNA): TGCGCCAGCAGCCAAGAACGGTTAGGGAGCTCCTATAATTCACCCCTCCACTTT. It encodes CASSQERLGSSYNSPLHF.

This chain joins TRBV5-6 and TRBJ1-2; a weak D match, TRBD1 (6 bases). The CDR3 contains 12 residues. Trimming shortened V by 5 bases and J by 6 bases, and 11 bases separated the two germline ends. CDR1 is SGHDT, CDR2 YYEEEE, per germline. CDR3 sequence: CASSSRGDGYTF. CDR3 DNA sequence: TGTGCCAGCAGTTCCAGGGGTGATGGCTACACCTTC.

This clone was observed a few times. The chain is built from TRBV9 and TRBJ1-1; 10 bases are a match to TRBD1. Germline loops: CDR1 SGDLS, CDR2 YYNGEE. CDR3 length: 17 residues. V lost 0 bases and J lost 4; bases outside the gene matches: 9. CDR3 protein: CASSVAALGQGGTEAFF. The DNA for the CDR3 is TGTGCCAGCAGCGTAGCTGCTCTTGGACAGGGGGGCACTGAAGCTTTCTTT.

The CDR3 reads CASGPRQGSGANVLTF. CDR3 DNA sequence: TGTGCTAGTGGACCCCGACAGGGCTCTGGGGCCAACGTCCTGACTTTC. The chain is built from TRBV12-5 and TRBJ2-6, with 7 bases that match TRBD1. Germline V gene sequence: CDR1 LGHNT, CDR2 FRNRAP. V trimming: 6 bases; J trimming: 0 bases; junction bases outside the gene matches: 5. The CDR3 has 16 residues.

This clone showed up just once. The chain joins TRBV25-1 to TRBJ1-1; TRBD1 matches at 11 bases. V shed 8 bases, J shed 2 bases, and the junction held 7 bases outside the gene matches. Germline-derived CDR1 and CDR2 are MGHDK and SYGVNS. CDR3 length equals 15 residues. CDR3 region: CASGGQGVLNTEAFF. CDR3 DNA: TGTGCCAGCGGGGGACAGGGGGTGTTAAACACTGAAGCTTTCTTT.

The chain uses TRBV7-8 and TRBJ2-1; D remains unclear. In germline, CDR1 is SGHVS, CDR2 FQNEAQ. Trimming removed 1 base at V and 0 bases at J, with 7 bases between. This CDR3 has 15 residues. The CDR3 reads CASSLGLGSYNEQFF. In nucleotides, the CDR3 is TGTGCCAGCAGCTTAGGACTGGGCTCCTACAATGAGCAGTTCTTC.